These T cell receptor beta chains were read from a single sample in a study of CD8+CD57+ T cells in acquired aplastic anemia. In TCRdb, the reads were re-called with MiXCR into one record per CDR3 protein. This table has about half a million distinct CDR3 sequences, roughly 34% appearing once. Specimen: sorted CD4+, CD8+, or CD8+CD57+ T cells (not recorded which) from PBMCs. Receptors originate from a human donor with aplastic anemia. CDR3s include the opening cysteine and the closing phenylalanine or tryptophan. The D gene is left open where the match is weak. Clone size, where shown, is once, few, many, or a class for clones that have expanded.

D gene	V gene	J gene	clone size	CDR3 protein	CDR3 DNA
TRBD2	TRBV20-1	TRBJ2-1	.	CSARASGGKYNEQFF	TGCAGTGCGAGAGCTAGCGGGGGAAAGTACAATGAGCAGTTCTTC
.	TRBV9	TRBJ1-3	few	CASRRPADIPGNTIYF	TGTGCCAGCAGACGCCCAGCAGACATCCCTGGAAACACCATATATTTT
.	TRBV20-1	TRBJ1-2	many	CSARVGGLGYGYTF	TGCAGTGCTAGAGTTGGGGGTTTGGGCTATGGCTACACCTTC
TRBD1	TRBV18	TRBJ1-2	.	CASSPLGTGVDYGYTF	TGTGCCAGCTCACCACTGGGGACAGGGGTTGACTATGGCTACACCTTC
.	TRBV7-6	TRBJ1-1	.	CASSDEAGSRAFF	TGTGCCAGCAGTGACGAGGCGGGGTCGAGAGCTTTCTTT
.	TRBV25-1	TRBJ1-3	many	CASSPHPGHSGNTIYF	TGTGCCAGCAGCCCCCATCCGGGACATTCTGGAAACACCATATATTTT
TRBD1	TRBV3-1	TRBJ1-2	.	CASSQDLDRAYGYTF	TGTGCCAGCAGCCAAGATCTCGACAGGGCTTATGGCTACACCTTC
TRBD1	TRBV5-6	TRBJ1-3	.	CASRKTYRGSGNTIYF	TGTGCCAGCCGAAAAACTTACAGGGGAAGTGGAAACACCATATATTTT
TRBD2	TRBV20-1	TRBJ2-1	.	CSARGLTAGTVNEQFF	TGCAGTGCTAGAGGATTGACAGCGGGGACCGTTAATGAGCAGTTCTTC
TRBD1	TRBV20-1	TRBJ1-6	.	CSASTTGGSYNSPLHF	TGCAGTGCTAGTACGACAGGGGGCTCCTATAATTCACCCCTCCACTTT
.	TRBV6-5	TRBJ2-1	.	CASSYPATRTGEGSYNEQFF	TGTGCCAGCAGTTACCCGGCGACAAGGACTGGGGAAGGGAGCTACAATGAGCAGTTCTTC
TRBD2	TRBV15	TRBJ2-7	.	CATSRVASGENHEQYF	TGTGCCACCAGCAGAGTGGCTAGCGGGGAGAACCACGAGCAGTACTTC
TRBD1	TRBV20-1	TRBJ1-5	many	CSARGTGRHQPQHF	TGCAGTGCCCGTGGGACAGGGAGGCATCAGCCCCAGCATTTT
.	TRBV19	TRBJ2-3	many	CASSILDSSTDTQYF	TGTGCCAGTAGTATTCTGGACAGCAGCACAGATACGCAGTATTTT
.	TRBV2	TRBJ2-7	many	CAAGHTPSEQYF	TGTGCGGCCGGGCATACTCCCTCCGAGCAGTACTTC
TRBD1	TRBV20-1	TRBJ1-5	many	CSAPGQGNQPQHF	TGCAGTGCTCCTGGACAGGGGAATCAGCCCCAGCATTTT
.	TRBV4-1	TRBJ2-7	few	CASSQDESALTYEQYF	TGCGCCAGCAGCCAAGACGAGTCAGCTCTTACCTACGAGCAGTACTTC
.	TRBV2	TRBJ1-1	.	CASSGQMITEAFF	TGTGCCAGCAGTGGCCAGATGATCACTGAGGCTTTCTTT
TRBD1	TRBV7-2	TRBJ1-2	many	CASTSTGPNYGYTF	TGTGCCAGCACCTCGACAGGGCCAAACTATGGCTACACCTTC
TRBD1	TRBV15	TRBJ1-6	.	CATSSPGQNNSPLHF	TGTGCCACCAGCAGCCCGGGACAGAATAATTCACCCCTCCACTTT
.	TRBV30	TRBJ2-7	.	CAWSTTVGQYF	TGTGCCTGGAGTACGACAGTCGGGCAGTACTTC
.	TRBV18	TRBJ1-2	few	CASSPGTEYGYTF	TGTGCCAGCTCACCTGGGACGGAGTATGGCTACACCTTC
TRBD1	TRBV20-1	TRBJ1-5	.	CSASNGQGYSNQPQHF	TGCAGTGCCAGTAACGGACAGGGTTATAGCAATCAGCCCCAGCATTTT